Listed below are T cell receptor beta chains from one sample, sequenced in a study of OX40 agonist ivuxolimab in advanced cancers. Profiling relied on immunoSEQ multiplex PCR, and the TCRdb table lists in-frame clones only, not all of them. The sample shows about 60,000 clones, roughly 85% of them seen only once. Source: CD4+ or CD8+ T cells sorted from blood, taken in a trial of the OX40 agonist ivuxolimab. The receptors here all came from an adult with an advanced solid tumor such as melanoma, head and neck, liver or kidney cancer. Each CDR3 is given with its conserved first and last residue. Each record gives: V gene, clone size, D gene, J gene, CDR3 DNA, CDR3 protein. The D gene is left open where the match is weak. Size tells how often a clone was seen (once, few, many) or the class of an expanded clone, and some rows leave it out.

TRBV28	NA	TRBD2	TRBJ2-7	TGTGCCAGCAGTGAAAACAGCGGGAGCTCCTACGAGCAGTACTTC	CASSENSGSSYEQYF
TRBV9	NA	NA	TRBJ1-2	TGTGCCAGCAGCGTCGGAGACGTGGGGGGCGGTAAGAGTGGCTACACCTTC	CASSVGDVGGGKSGYTF
TRBV19	NA	NA	TRBJ2-6	TGTGCCAGTAGTGGTGGGGATTCCTCTGGGGCCAACGTCCTGACTTTC	CASSGGDSSGANVLTF
TRBV2	NA	NA	TRBJ2-2	TGTGCCAGCAGTGGGCCTCGTGCTAGCAGCAAAAACGAGCTGTTTTTT	CASSGPRASSKNELFF
TRBV6-6	NA	TRBD1	TRBJ1-1	TGTGCCAGCAGTTCCCTAGGACAGGGTGCCACTGAAGCTTTCTTT	CASSSLGQGATEAFF
TRBV29-1	once	NA	TRBJ1-2	TGCAGCGTTGTCTCATCCCCATACACGGCAGGGGCCTTTTACTATGGCTACACCTTC	CSVVSSPYTAGAFYYGYTF
TRBV5-1	NA	NA	TRBJ2-3	TGCGCCAGCAGCTTGGAGGAGGGCTCTGATACGCAGTATTTT	CASSLEEGSDTQYF
TRBV5-6	NA	TRBD2	TRBJ2-1	TGTGCCAGCAGCTTGGAAATTAGCGGGGGGGATTTCCCCAATGAGCAGTTCTTC	CASSLEISGGDFPNEQFF
TRBV5-1	NA	NA	TRBJ1-2	TGCGCCAGCAGCTTGGCCGGGTTAGAGCCCTATGGCTACACCTTC	CASSLAGLEPYGYTF
TRBV19	NA	NA	TRBJ2-1	TGTGCCAGTAGTATGCGACTAGTCCCTAATAATGAGCAGTTCTTC	CASSMRLVPNNEQFF
TRBV7-9	NA	NA	TRBJ1-1	TGTGCCAGCAGCTTATTTAGGACGGTTGAAGCTTTCTTT	CASSLFRTVEAFF
TRBV7-9	NA	NA	TRBJ1-2	TGTGCCAGCAGCAATACGGGGGACACCTATGGCTACACCTTC	CASSNTGDTYGYTF